Reported below is one TCR beta chain. The V gene's germline CDR1 is LGHDT and CDR2 YNNKEL (reference sequence). Trimming took 6 bases from V and 5 from J; bases not matched to a gene: 14. The CDR3 totals 17 residues. The sample belongs to a study of patients and donors after allogeneic stem cell transplantation. TCRdb itself ran the RT-PCR reads through MiXCR, one entry per CDR3 protein. The sample has about 90,000 distinct CDR3 sequences; roughly 50% are singletons. This chain connects TRBV3-1 to TRBJ2-1; 9 bases line up with TRBD2. Sample: blood, either unsorted or a sorted T cell fraction (not recorded which). The receptor was isolated from a human donor who was either an allogeneic HSCT recipient or a stem cell or donor lymphocyte infusion donor (not recorded which). It is not recorded whose cells these are; they may come from a transplant donor. CDR3 DNA sequence: TGTGCCAGCAGTCGCACTAGCGGGTTAACATATAACAATGAGCAGTTCTTC. The encoded protein is CASSRTSGLTYNNEQFF.